A selection of T cell receptor beta chains follows, all from one sample in a study of shared clonotypes between healthy human individuals. Profiled with immunoSEQ multiplex PCR; TCRdb holds only in-frame clones, not every one. The table lists some 1.1 million clones, 70% to 80% of them singletons. The sequenced sample was memory CD4+ T cells from PBMCs. Every receptor here comes from a man between 18 and 35 years old in good health. Some clones in this sample may be carry-over from other donors' samples. Both conserved end residues are part of each CDR3. D genes are given only for firm matches. Some rows have no size entry. The others give once, few or many, or a class for an expanded clone.

size	D	V	J	DNA	CDR3
.	.	TRBV28	TRBJ2-1	TGTGCCAGCATCCCGAATCCCGGGACCCCCTGGAATGAGCAGTTCTTC	CASIPNPGTPWNEQFF
few	.	TRBV28	TRBJ1-1	TGTGCCAGCAGTCGTATGGCTGAAGCTTTCTTT	CASSRMAEAFF
once	.	TRBV6-5	TRBJ2-7	TGTGCCAGCAAAACCTCCGGAGAGCAGTACTTC	CASKTSGEQYF
once	.	TRBV30	TRBJ1-1	TGTGCCTGGAGTGTAGACGTGGGTTTGAACACTGAAGCTTTCTTT	CAWSVDVGLNTEAFF
few	TRBD1	TRBV23-1	TRBJ2-5	TGCGCCAGCAATGGGACAGGGGGCGTTGAGGAGACCCAGTACTTC	CASNGTGGVEETQYF
once	TRBD2	TRBV28	TRBJ2-7	TGTGCCACCCAGACTAGCGGGACCGACGAGCAGTACTTC	CATQTSGTDEQYF
.	.	TRBV5-4	TRBJ1-4	TGTGCCAGCAGCTGGGACCGAGCGGCTAATGAAAAACTGTTTTTT	CASSWDRAANEKLFF
.	.	TRBV28	TRBJ1-2	TGTGCCAGCACCCCCGCGCCAGGGTCCTATGGCTACACCTTC	CASTPAPGSYGYTF
once	TRBD1	TRBV6-1	TRBJ1-2	TGTGCCAGCAGAGAGGACAGGGGGAACTATGGCTACACCTTC	CASREDRGNYGYTF
.	.	TRBV21-1	TRBJ2-7	TGTGCCAGCAGCAGCGACAACTCCTACGAGCAGTACTTC	CASSSDNSYEQYF
.	.	TRBV2	TRBJ2-5	TGTGCCAGCACGGGGCGGGGAGAGACCCAGTACTTC	CASTGRGETQYF
.	.	TRBV7-9	TRBJ2-7	TGTGCCAGCAGCTTGGCGGGCTCCTACGAGCAGTACTTC	CASSLAGSYEQYF
.	.	TRBV5-5	TRBJ1-2	TGTGCCAGCAGCTTGATATGGCCTTGGGGCTACACCTTC	CASSLIWPWGYTF
.	TRBD2	TRBV5-1	TRBJ2-2	TGCGCCAGCACCACCCGGGCTAGCGGGAGTACCGGGGAGCTGTTTTTT	CASTTRASGSTGELFF
.	.	TRBV6-5	TRBJ2-1	TGTGCCACCCTCGGAAAGAGCTCCTACAATGAGCAGTTCTTC	CATLGKSSYNEQFF
.	.	TRBV27	TRBJ2-6	TGTGCCAGCAGGCCTATCTCTGGGGCCAACGTCCTGACTTTC	CASRPISGANVLTF
.	.	TRBV7-3	TRBJ2-3	TGTGCCAGCAGCGTCCGGGACACAGATACGCAGTATTTT	CASSVRDTDTQYF
few	.	TRBV5-1	TRBJ2-7	TGCGCCAGCAGCTTGGGACAGGACCTCTACGAGCAGTACTTC	CASSLGQDLYEQYF
.	.	TRBV28	TRBJ2-2	TGTGCCAGCAGTTTAAACAGTTGGAACACCGGGGAGCTGTTTTTT	CASSLNSWNTGELFF
.	TRBD1	TRBV7-9	TRBJ2-7	TGTGCCAGCAGCTATGGGACAGGGGGTCTTAGCGAGCAGTACTTC	CASSYGTGGLSEQYF
.	.	TRBV6-6	TRBJ1-1	TGTGCCACGAGCGGCGAGCTTTTTGGCACTGAAGCTTTCTTT	CATSGELFGTEAFF
.	.	TRBV19	TRBJ1-5	TGTGCCAGTAGTATGGGAGGGCAGGGGAAACAGCCCCAGCATTTT	CASSMGGQGKQPQHF
.	.	TRBV7-9	TRBJ1-2	TGTGCCAGCAGCTTAAGTCCAGGGATGACCTATGGCTACACCTTC	CASSLSPGMTYGYTF
.	TRBD2	TRBV28	TRBJ2-7	TGTGCCAGCAGATATGCGGGAGGGCCTTCCTACGAGCAGTACTTC	CASRYAGGPSYEQYF
.	.	TRBV28	TRBJ2-7	TGTGCCAGCACTAACGGCCAGGGGGGCTACGAGCAGTACTTC	CASTNGQGGYEQYF
.	.	TRBV6-6	TRBJ1-1	TGTGCCCTTGGGGATGAAGCTTTCTTT	CALGDEAFF
.	.	TRBV27	TRBJ1-2	TGTGCCAGCAGTTTTCACGGGGGTTATGGCTACACCTTC	CASSFHGGYGYTF
.	TRBD1	TRBV5-1	TRBJ1-1	TGCGCCAGCAGCTGGACAGGTTTGGGGAACACTGAAGCTTTCTTT	CASSWTGLGNTEAFF
few	.	TRBV7-2	TRBJ1-2	TGTGCCAGCAGCCCGGCCGGGGAAACCTATGGCTACACCTTC	CASSPAGETYGYTF
.	.	TRBV7-2	TRBJ1-2	TGTGCCAGCAGCTTAGTGGGCAGGGTGGGGAATGGCTACACCTTC	CASSLVGRVGNGYTF
.	TRBD1	TRBV10-3	TRBJ1-3	TGTGCCATCAGTGAGGACAGGGACTCTGGAAACACCATATATTTT	CAISEDRDSGNTIYF
.	.	TRBV5-4	TRBJ1-2	TGTGCCAGCAGCTTTGATGGGGTGAATGGCTACACCTTC	CASSFDGVNGYTF